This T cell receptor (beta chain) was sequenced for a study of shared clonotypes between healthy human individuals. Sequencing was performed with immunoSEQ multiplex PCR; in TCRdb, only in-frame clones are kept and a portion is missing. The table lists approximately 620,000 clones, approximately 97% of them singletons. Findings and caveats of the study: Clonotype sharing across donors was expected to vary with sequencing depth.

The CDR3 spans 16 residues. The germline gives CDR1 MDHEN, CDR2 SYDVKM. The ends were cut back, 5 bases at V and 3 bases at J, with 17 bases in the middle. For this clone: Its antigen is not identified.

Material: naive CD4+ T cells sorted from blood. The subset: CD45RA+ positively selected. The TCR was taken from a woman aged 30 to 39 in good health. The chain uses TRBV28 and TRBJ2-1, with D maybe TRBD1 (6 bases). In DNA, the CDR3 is TGTGCCAGCAGTCTATCCACCACGGGACACTACAATGAGCAGTTCTTC. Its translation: CASSLSTTGHYNEQFF.